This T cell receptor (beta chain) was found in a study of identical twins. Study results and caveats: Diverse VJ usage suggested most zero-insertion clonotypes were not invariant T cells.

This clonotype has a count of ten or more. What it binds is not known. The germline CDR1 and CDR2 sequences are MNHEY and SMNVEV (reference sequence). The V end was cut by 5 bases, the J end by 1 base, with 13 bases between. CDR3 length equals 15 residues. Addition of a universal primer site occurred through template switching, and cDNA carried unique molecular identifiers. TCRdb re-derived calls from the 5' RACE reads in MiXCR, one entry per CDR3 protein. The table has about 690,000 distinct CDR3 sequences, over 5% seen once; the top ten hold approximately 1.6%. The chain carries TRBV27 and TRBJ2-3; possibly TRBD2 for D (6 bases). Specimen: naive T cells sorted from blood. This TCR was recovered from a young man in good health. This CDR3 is CASSPSGRRTDTQYF. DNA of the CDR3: TGTGCCAGCAGTCCAAGCGGGCGTCGCACAGATACGCAGTATTTT.